This record concerns one T cell receptor (beta chain) sequence. The data are from a study of T cells after yellow fever vaccination. TCRdb processed the 5' RACE reads anew with MiXCR; each CDR3 protein has one entry. Here the sample spans some 340,000 distinct CDR3 sequences, over 4% being singletons. Trimming removed 8 bases at V and 7 bases at J, with 20 bases between. This CDR3 spans 14 amino acids. Per germline, CDR1 MGHRA and CDR2 YSYEKL. Sequencing used PBMCs, obtained 5 days after the yellow fever booster vaccination. The receptor comes from a man aged 18 to 29 who received the YFV17D yellow fever vaccine. The J gene is TRBJ1-1, the V gene TRBV4-1; a possible D gene is TRBD1 (5 bases). CDR3 in amino acids: CASRPLGGVSEAFF. The CDR3 coding sequence is TGCGCCAGCCGGCCCCTCGGGGGAGTAAGTGAAGCTTTCTTT.